These 27 T cell receptor beta chains were sequenced from one sample in a study of Graves' ophthalmopathy and Graves' hyperthyroidism. Amplification from RNA transcripts yielded the TCR beta CDR3 regions. A first-round RT-PCR used HTBI primers, followed by a second-round multiplex PCR. TCRdb fed the multiplex PCR reads into MiXCR, producing one record per CDR3 protein. Of 300,000 to 400,000 distinct CDR3 sequences in the sample, 17% were seen once. Input material: peripheral blood. Receptors were obtained from an adult man with Graves' ophthalmopathy.

This clonotype was detected ten times or more. J is TRBJ2-2 and V is TRBV29-1; 9 positions agree with TRBD1. Germline trimming cut 7 bases from V and 2 bases from J; bases unmatched to any gene: 8. CDR3 length: 15 amino acids. Germline V lookup: CDR1 SQVTM, CDR2 ANQGSEA. This CDR3 reads CSGNTGGSNTGELFF. The CDR3 nucleotides are TGCAGCGGAAACACAGGGGGCTCCAACACCGGGGAGCTGTTTTTT.

The gene calls are TRBV6-1 and TRBJ2-7, with TRBD1 matching 8 bases. The CDR3 consists of 13 residues. Germline CDR1 is MNHNS and CDR2 is SASEGT. Trimming took 6 bases from V and 5 from J; bases not matched to a gene: 6. The CDR3 region has the DNA TGTGCCAGCAGAAGGACAGGGTCCCACGAGCAGTACTTC. Residues: CASRRTGSHEQYF.

The V gene is TRBV5-1, the J gene TRBJ1-2; 8 bases match TRBD1. Trimming at V came to 4 bases and at J to 4 bases, leaving 6 bases not matched to a gene. CDR3 length: 14 residues. Germline assignment: CDR1 SGHRS and CDR2 YFSETQ. The DNA of the CDR3 is TGCGCCAGCAGCAAGGGACAGGCCTTCTATGGCTACACCTTC. Translation: CASSKGQAFYGYTF.

The rearrangement uses TRBV12-3 or TRBV12-4 and TRBJ2-7, with 11 bases aligning to TRBD2. The CDR3 loop spans 14 amino acids. V dropped 6 bases and J dropped 5; count of bases not matched to a gene: 6. CDR3 in DNA: TGTGCCAGCAGCGTTAGCGGGAGGGAAAACGAGCAGTACTTC. Its protein is CASSVSGRENEQYF.

This clonotype was seen at least ten times. V usage is TRBV20-1 and J usage is TRBJ1-1; D is unclear. CDR1 is DFQATT and CDR2 is SNEGSKA in the germline V gene (reference sequence). This CDR3 is 15 amino acids long. Trimming cost V 0 bases and J 0 bases, with 11 bases left between them. CDR3 sequence (DNA): TGCAGTGCTAGAGACTGGACTGATGTGAACACTGAAGCTTTCTTT. It yields the protein CSARDWTDVNTEAFF.

This clonotype occurred many times. This chain connects TRBV19 to TRBJ2-2; D is possibly TRBD2 (6 bases). The CDR3 contains 18 residues. V lost 2 bases and J lost 2, with 18 bases in between. The germline CDR1 and CDR2 sequences are LNHDA and SQIVND (reference sequence). CDR3 protein: CASSIILGRFSNTGELFF. As DNA, the CDR3 is TGTGCCAGTAGTATAATCCTTGGGAGGTTTTCAAACACCGGGGAGCTGTTTTTT. The whole variable domain, remainder taken from reference TRBV19 and TRBJ2-2, is DGGITQSPKYLFRKEGQNVTLSCEQNLNHDAMYWYRQDPGQGLRLIYYSQIVNDFQKGDIAEGYSVSREKKESFPLTVTSAQKNPTAFYLCASSIILGRFSNTGELFFGEGSRLTVL.

The chain uses TRBV30 and TRBJ1-1; D is undetermined. With 1 base removed from V and 1 base from J, the gap between germline ends came to 10 bases. The CDR3 sequence is 14 residues long. Germline V gives CDR1 GTSNPN, CDR2 SVGIG (reference sequence). CDR3 nucleotide sequence: TGTGCCTGGAGTGCGCCCAGACAGAACACTGAAGCTTTCTTT. Its translation is CAWSAPRQNTEAFF. Complete variable domain (other parts from reference TRBV30 and TRBJ1-1): SQTIHQWPATLVQPVGSPLSLECTVEGTSNPNLYWYRQAAGRGLQLLFYSVGIGQISSEVPQNLSASRPQDRQFILSSKKLLLSDSGFYLCAWSAPRQNTEAFFGQGTRLTVV.

This clonotype occurred many times. The genes are TRBV14 and TRBJ2-2; 9 nucleotides line up with TRBD1. Germline V gene lookup returns CDR1 SGHDN and CDR2 FVKESK. With 2 bases clipped from V and 6 bases from J, the junction kept 10 bases outside the gene matches. This CDR3 is built from 17 residues. The DNA of the CDR3 is TGTGCCAGCAGCCAATTACGCGGACAGGGGCCTTCCGGGGAGCTGTTTTTT. Encoded protein: CASSQLRGQGPSGELFF.

This clonotype was recorded a few times. The V call is TRBV5-1, the J call TRBJ1-3; no reliable D call. There are 15 residues in the CDR3. CDR1 and CDR2 (germline): SGHRS, YFSETQ. Trimming left V 4 bases short and J 2 bases short, with 13 bases between. This chain's CDR3 is CASSDGVYAGNTIYF. For the CDR3, the DNA is TGCGCCAGCAGCGACGGGGTCTACGCTGGAAACACCATATATTTT.

Points on this clonotype: This is likely a read error, given that the CDR3 carries no conserved phenylalanine or tryptophan at its end. This chain links TRBV6-1 with TRBJ2-7; weak D call: TRBD2 (6 bases). CDR1 is MNHNS and CDR2 is SASEGT in the germline V gene. The V end was cut by 5 bases, the J end by 1 base, with 15 bases between. This CDR3 has 15 residues. CDR3: CASSKTSQVSYEQYS. CDR3 bases: TGTGCCAGCAGTAAAACTAGCCAGGTTTCCTACGAGCAGTACTCC.

The chain carries TRBV6-2 or TRBV6-3 and TRBJ1-1; D is uncertain. The germline V and J ends were trimmed by 6 bases and 3 bases, with 11 bases remaining between them. The germline V gene has CDR1 MNHEY and CDR2 SVGEGT. The CDR3 contains 13 residues. The DNA for the CDR3 is TGTGCCAGCAGCCGCCTTCGAGACACTGAAGCTTTCTTT. Its translation is CASSRLRDTEAFF.

This clonotype was observed many times. The chain employs TRBV12-3 or TRBV12-4 and TRBJ1-2; 11 bases align to TRBD1. This CDR3 spans 16 amino acids. Unmatched junction bases numbered 6, after V lost 5 bases and J lost 1 base. As DNA, the CDR3 is TGTGCCAGCAGTGCGGACAGGGGGCACATTAACTATGGCTACACCTTC. Translation: CASSADRGHINYGYTF.

This clonotype was seen many times. The rearrangement links TRBV2 to TRBJ2-2; 9 bases are a match to TRBD2. Trimming cost V 2 bases and J 4 bases; bases outside gene matches: 5. Germline V CDR1 and CDR2: SNHLY, FYNNEI. This CDR3 spans 16 amino acids. This CDR3 is CASSEPRTSATGELFF. Here the CDR3 DNA reads TGTGCCAGCAGTGAACCGAGGACTAGCGCCACCGGGGAGCTGTTTTTT.

At least ten counts were recorded for this clonotype. The chain links TRBV6-1 to TRBJ1-5; D is perhaps TRBD1 (6 bases). V was trimmed by 3 bases and J by 0 bases, leaving 12 bases between them. Germline CDR1 and CDR2: MNHNS and SASEGT. The CDR3 extends over 16 amino acids. The CDR3 is CASSDRGGHSNQPQHF. The CDR3 DNA reads as TGTGCCAGCAGTGATCGGGGGGGCCATAGCAATCAGCCCCAGCATTTT.

This clonotype was picked up many times. V is TRBV19 and J is TRBJ2-7, with unresolved D. The V and J ends lost 4 bases and 2 bases respectively, with 12 bases between them. The CDR3 is made up of 14 amino acids. Germline V CDR1 and CDR2: LNHDA, SQIVND (reference sequence). Here the CDR3 DNA reads TGTGCCAGTAGTACCCTGGGCGGAACCTACGAGCAGTACTTC. The encoded protein is CASSTLGGTYEQYF.

This clonotype was counted at least ten times. The chain has TRBV6-2 or TRBV6-3 and TRBJ1-6; D remains ambiguous. Germline assignment: CDR1 MNHEY and CDR2 SVGEGT. V lost 6 bases to trimming and J lost 7 bases, with 19 bases between them. This CDR3 region has 16 residues. The CDR3 DNA reads as TGTGCCAGCAGCAGCACTCACGCCGGAAGGAATTCACCCCTCCACTTT. Translated: CASSSTHAGRNSPLHF.

This clonotype has a count of ten or more. The CDR3 nucleotides read TGTGCCAGCGGGGTAGGGGCGCTCCAAGAGACCCAGTACTTC. Protein sequence: CASGVGALQETQYF. This rearrangement joins TRBV7-8 to TRBJ2-5, with D perhaps matching TRBD1 (5 bases). CDR1 SGHVS and CDR2 FQNEAQ come from the germline V gene. With 8 bases removed from V and 1 base from J, the gap between germline ends came to 14 bases. This CDR3 contains 14 residues. Together with reference TRBV7-8 and TRBJ2-5, the CDR3 gives the full variable domain: GAGVSQSPRYKVAKRGQDVALRCDPISGHVSLFWYQQALGQGPEFLTYFQNEAQLDKSGLPSDRFFAERPEGSVSTLKIQRTQQEDSAVYLCASGVGALQETQYFGPGTRLLVL.

This clonotype was seen ten or more times. This sequence joins TRBV11-2 and TRBJ2-5, with a possible D match to TRBD2 (5 bases). The germline CDR1 and CDR2 sequences are SGHAT and FQNNGV. The ends were cut back, 0 bases at V and 2 bases at J, with 10 bases in the middle. This CDR3 comprises 15 residues. CDR3 in amino acids: CASSLDWGDQETQYF. CDR3 DNA sequence: TGTGCCAGCAGCTTAGATTGGGGAGATCAAGAGACCCAGTACTTC.

This clonotype was found many times. The chain carries TRBV20-1 and TRBJ2-7; D call uncertain. Germline V gives CDR1 DFQATT, CDR2 SNEGSKA (reference sequence). Trimming removed 3 bases from V and 2 bases from J, with 8 bases in between. The CDR3 has 12 amino acids. Here the CDR3 DNA reads TGCAGTGCTAGCGGTTCCGCCTACGAGCAGTACTTC. Encoded protein: CSASGSAYEQYF.

This clonotype has only a few counts. This chain joins TRBV27 and TRBJ1-6, with D uncertain. CDR1 and CDR2 from the germline V gene are MNHEY and SMNVEV (reference sequence). Trimming left V 4 bases short and J 9 bases short, with 22 bases between. This CDR3 is 17 amino acids long. CDR3 DNA: TGTGCCAGCAGTTACCGCGCCAACCTGGTAGGATTTTCACCCCTCCACTTT. Amino acids: CASSYRANLVGFSPLHF.

V usage is TRBV7-8 and J usage is TRBJ1-1; 7 bases agree with TRBD1. Germline CDR1 SGHVS, CDR2 FQNEAQ. CDR3 length: 15 amino acids. V trimming: 0 bases; J trimming: 5 bases; junction bases outside the gene matches: 6. The CDR3 reads CASSLAGTQGTEAFF. The CDR3 DNA follows: TGTGCCAGCAGCTTAGCCGGGACACAGGGGACTGAAGCTTTCTTT.

This clonotype was recorded many times. V gene TRBV12-3 or TRBV12-4 combines with J gene TRBJ1-1; D is undetermined. The CDR3 has 13 amino acids. Trimming removed 7 bases from V and 5 bases from J, with 14 bases in between. In nucleotides, the CDR3 is TGTGCCAGCAATCTAGCCTTTGGAACTGAAGCTTTCTTT. Translated, it gives CASNLAFGTEAFF.

This clonotype was recorded many times. Relative to the germline gene, one junction end is altered; a read error may explain this. This chain's CDR3 is CAGSPRRDNYGYTF. The CDR3 DNA follows: TGTGCCGGCAGTCCCCGACGGGATAACTATGGCTACACCTTC. The J gene is TRBJ1-2, the V gene TRBV6-1; D is undetermined. There are 14 residues in the CDR3. The germline V gene has CDR1 MNHNS and CDR2 SASEGT.

This clonotype has a count of ten or more. The chain recombines TRBV10-3 with TRBJ2-7; 11 bases map to TRBD1. J lost 2 bases, V lost 0 bases, and 3 bases had no gene match. The germline gives CDR1 ENHRY, CDR2 SYGVKD. CDR3 length: 16 residues. CDR3 nucleotide sequence: TGTGCCATCAGTGAGTCCCGGGACAGGGGGACCTACGAGCAGTACTTC. It encodes CAISESRDRGTYEQYF.

The chain combines TRBV28 with TRBJ1-1, with D maybe TRBD1 (6 bases). CDR3 length: 15 residues. Germline V gene sequence: CDR1 MDHEN, CDR2 SYDVKM. Trimming cost V 3 bases and J 4 bases, with 15 bases left between them. The CDR3 protein is CASSFGGGRSTEAFF. For the CDR3, the DNA is TGTGCCAGCAGTTTCGGGGGGGGCCGGAGCACTGAAGCTTTCTTT.

This clonotype was counted many times. The rearrangement joins TRBV28 to TRBJ1-5, with a possible D match to TRBD1 (6 bases). The CDR3 extends over 14 amino acids. CDR1 and CDR2 from the germline V gene are MDHEN and SYDVKM. V gave up 3 bases and J gave up 6 bases, with 12 bases separating them. The CDR3: CASSFYGGFQPQHF. In nucleotides, the CDR3 is TGTGCCAGCAGTTTTTACGGGGGCTTTCAGCCCCAGCATTTT.

In its sample, this clonotype was seen many times. This rearrangement joins TRBV28 to TRBJ1-6; D is unclear. CDR3 size: 11 residues. Germline loops: CDR1 MDHEN, CDR2 SYDVKM. The V and J ends lost 6 bases and 11 bases respectively, with 8 bases between them. CDR3 coding DNA: TGTGCCAGCAGCGGGGAGGCACCCCTCCACTTT. Its protein product is CASSGEAPLHF.